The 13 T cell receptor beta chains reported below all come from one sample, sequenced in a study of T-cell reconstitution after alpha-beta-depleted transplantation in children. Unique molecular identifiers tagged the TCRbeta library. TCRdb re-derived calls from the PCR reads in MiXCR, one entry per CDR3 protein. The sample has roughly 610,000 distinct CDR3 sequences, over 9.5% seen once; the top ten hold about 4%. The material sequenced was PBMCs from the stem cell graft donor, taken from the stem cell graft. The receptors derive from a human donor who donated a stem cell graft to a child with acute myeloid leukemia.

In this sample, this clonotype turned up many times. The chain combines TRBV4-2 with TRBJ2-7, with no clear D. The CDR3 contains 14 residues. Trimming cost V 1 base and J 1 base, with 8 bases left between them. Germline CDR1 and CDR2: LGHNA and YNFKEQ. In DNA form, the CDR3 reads TGTGCCAGCAGCCAAGCGGAGAGTTCCTACGAGCAGTACTTC. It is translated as CASSQAESSYEQYF.

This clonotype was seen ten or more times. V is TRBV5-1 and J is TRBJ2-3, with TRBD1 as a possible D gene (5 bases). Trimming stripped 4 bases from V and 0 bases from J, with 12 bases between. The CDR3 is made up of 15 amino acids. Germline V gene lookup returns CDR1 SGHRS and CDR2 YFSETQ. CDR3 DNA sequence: TGCGCCAGCAGCCTACCAGGGTCTAGCACAGATACGCAGTATTTT. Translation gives CASSLPGSSTDTQYF. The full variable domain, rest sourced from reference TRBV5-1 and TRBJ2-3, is KAGVTQTPRYLIKTRGQQVTLSCSPISGHRSVSWYQQTPGQGLQFLFEYFSETQRNKGNFPGRFSGRQFSNSRSEMNVSTLELGDSALYLCASSLPGSSTDTQYFGPGTRLTVL.

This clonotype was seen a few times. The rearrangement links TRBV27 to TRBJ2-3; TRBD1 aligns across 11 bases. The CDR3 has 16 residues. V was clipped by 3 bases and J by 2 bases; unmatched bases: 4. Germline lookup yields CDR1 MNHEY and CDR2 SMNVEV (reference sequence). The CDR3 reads CASSFQGQGATDTQYF. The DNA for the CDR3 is TGTGCCAGCAGTTTCCAAGGACAGGGGGCCACAGATACGCAGTATTTT.

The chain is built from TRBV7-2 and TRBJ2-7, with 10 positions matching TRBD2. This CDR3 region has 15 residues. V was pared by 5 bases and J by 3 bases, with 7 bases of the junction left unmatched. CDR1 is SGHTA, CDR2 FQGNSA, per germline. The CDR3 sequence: CASSPSGRADYEQYF. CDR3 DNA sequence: TGTGCCAGCAGCCCCAGCGGGAGGGCCGACTACGAGCAGTACTTC. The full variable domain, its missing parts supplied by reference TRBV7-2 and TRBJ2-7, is GAGVSQSPSNKVTEKGKDVELRCDPISGHTALYWYRQSLGQGLEFLIYFQGNSAPDKSGLPSDRFSAERTGGSVSTLTIQRTQQEDSAVYLCASSPSGRADYEQYFGPGTRLTVT.

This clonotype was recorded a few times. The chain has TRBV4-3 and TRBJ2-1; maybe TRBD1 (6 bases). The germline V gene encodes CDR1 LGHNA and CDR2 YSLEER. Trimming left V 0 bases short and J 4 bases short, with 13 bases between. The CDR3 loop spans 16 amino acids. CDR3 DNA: TGCGCCAGCAGCCAAGATGAACAGGGCAGGTACAATGAGCAGTTCTTC. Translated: CASSQDEQGRYNEQFF.

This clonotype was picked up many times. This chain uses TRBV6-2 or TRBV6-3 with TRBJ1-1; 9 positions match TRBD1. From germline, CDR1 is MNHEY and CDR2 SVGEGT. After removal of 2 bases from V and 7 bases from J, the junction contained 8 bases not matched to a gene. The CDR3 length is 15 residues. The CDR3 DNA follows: TGTGCCAGCAGTTACCTCGGACAGGGGAGGAGTGAAGCTTTCTTT. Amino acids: CASSYLGQGRSEAFF.

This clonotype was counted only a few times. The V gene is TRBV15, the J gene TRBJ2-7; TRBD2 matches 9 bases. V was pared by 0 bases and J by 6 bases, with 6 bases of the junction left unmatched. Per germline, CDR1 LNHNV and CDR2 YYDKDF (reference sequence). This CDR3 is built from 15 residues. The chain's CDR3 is CATSRDLAGVGEQYF. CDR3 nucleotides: TGTGCCACCAGCAGAGATTTAGCGGGAGTAGGCGAGCAGTACTTC. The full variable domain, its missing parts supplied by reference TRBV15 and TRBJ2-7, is DAMVIQNPRYQVTQFGKPVTLSCSQTLNHNVMYWYQQKSSQAPKLLFHYYDKDFNNEADTPDNFQSRRPNTSFCFLDIRSPGLGDTAMYLCATSRDLAGVGEQYFGPGTRLTVT.

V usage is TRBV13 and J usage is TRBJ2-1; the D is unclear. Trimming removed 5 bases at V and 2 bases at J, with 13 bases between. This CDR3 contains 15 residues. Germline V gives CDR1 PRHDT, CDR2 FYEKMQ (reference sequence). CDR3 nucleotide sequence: TGTGCCAGCAGCCTCCGTCGGCCGACCTACAATGAGCAGTTCTTC. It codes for CASSLRRPTYNEQFF.

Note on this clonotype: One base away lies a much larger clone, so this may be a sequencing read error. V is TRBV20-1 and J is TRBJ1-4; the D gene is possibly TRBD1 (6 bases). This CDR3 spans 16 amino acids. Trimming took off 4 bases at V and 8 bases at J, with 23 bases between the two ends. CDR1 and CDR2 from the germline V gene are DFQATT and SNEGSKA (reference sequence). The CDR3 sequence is CSAILNSGSGGEKLFF. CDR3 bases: TGCAGTGCTATCTTAAACAGCGGGTCCGGGGGCGAAAAACTGTTTTTT.

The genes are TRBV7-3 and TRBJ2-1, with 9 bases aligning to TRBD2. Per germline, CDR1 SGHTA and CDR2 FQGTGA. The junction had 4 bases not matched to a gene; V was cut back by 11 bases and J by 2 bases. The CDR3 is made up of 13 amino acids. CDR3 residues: CASAGGAYNEQFF. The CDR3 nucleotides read TGTGCCTCGGCGGGAGGGGCCTACAATGAGCAGTTCTTC. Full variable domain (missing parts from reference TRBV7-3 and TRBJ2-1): GAGVSQTPSNKVTEKGKYVELRCDPISGHTALYWYRQSLGQGPEFLIYFQGTGAADDSGLPNDRFFAVRPEGSVSTLKIQRTERGDSAVYLCASAGGAYNEQFFGPGTRLTVL.

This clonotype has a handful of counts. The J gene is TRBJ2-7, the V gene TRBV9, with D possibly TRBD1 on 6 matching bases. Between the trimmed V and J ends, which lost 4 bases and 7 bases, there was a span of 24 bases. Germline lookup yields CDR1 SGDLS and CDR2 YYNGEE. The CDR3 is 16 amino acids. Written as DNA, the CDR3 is TGTGCCAGCAGCCTAAGGAGGACAGCTGCTACGTGGGAGCAGTACTTC. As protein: CASSLRRTAATWEQYF.

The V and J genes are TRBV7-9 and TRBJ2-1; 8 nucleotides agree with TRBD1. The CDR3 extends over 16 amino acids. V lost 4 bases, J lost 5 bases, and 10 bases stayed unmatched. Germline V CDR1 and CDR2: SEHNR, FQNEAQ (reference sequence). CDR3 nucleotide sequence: TGTGCCAGCAGCTCCACTGGGACAGGAGTGAACAATGAGCAGTTCTTC. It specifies CASSSTGTGVNNEQFF.

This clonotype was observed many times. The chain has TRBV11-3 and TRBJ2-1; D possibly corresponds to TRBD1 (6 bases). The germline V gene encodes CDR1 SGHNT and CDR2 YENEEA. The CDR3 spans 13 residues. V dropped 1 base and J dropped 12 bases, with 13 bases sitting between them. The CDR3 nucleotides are TGTGCCAGCAGCTTAGTTAGGGGGTCCGTGCAGTTCTTC. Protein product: CASSLVRGSVQFF.